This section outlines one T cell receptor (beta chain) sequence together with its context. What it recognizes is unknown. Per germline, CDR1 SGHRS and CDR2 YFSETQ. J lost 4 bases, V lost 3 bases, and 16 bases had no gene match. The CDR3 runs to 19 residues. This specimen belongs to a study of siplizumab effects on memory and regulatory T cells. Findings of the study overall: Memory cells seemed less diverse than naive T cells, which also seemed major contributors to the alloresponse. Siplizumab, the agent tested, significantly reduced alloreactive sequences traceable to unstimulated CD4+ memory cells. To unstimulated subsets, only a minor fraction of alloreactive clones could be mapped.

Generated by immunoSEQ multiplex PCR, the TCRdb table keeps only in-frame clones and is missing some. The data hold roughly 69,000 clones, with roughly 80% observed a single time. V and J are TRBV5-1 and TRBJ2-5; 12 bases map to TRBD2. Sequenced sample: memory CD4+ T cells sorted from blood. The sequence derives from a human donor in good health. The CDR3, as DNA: TGCGCCAGCAGCTCCTTTACGACTAGCGGGGGCCCCGGGAGAGAGACCCAGTACTTC. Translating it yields CASSSFTTSGGPGRETQYF.